The 21 T cell receptor beta chains in this list originate from one sample, sequenced in a study of radiotherapy plus CTLA-4 blockade in lung cancer. TCRdb's table, derived via immunoSEQ multiplex PCR, lists solely in-frame clones and lacks some. The profile covers about 97,000 clones, with 65% to 80% appearing a single time and around 2.7% taken by the ten largest. The material sequenced was peripheral blood, taken from a patient treated with radiotherapy plus ipilimumab. These receptors came from a human donor with non-small cell lung cancer who had a partial response to radiotherapy plus ipilimumab. Some clones in this sample may be carry-over from other donors' samples.

The chain employs TRBV28 and TRBJ2-1; 8 bases align to TRBD1. Germline V gene lookup returns CDR1 MDHEN and CDR2 SYDVKM. The CDR3 spans 15 residues. Losses at the gene ends were 6 bases for V and 4 bases for J; bases not matched to a gene: 8. This CDR3 is CASSQGDRPYNEQFF. DNA for the CDR3: TGTGCCAGCAGCCAGGGGGACAGGCCTTACAATGAGCAGTTCTTC.

This rearrangement joins TRBV7-2 to TRBJ2-7; 11 positions match TRBD2. V was pared by 7 bases and J by 3 bases, with 8 bases of the junction left unmatched. Germline V gene data show CDR1 as SGHTA and CDR2 as FQGNSA. The CDR3 contains 15 residues. DNA for the CDR3: TGTGCCAGCACCGTGACTAGCGGGAAGGACTACGAGCAGTACTTC. Residues: CASTVTSGKDYEQYF.

The chain uses TRBV27 and TRBJ2-7, with D possibly TRBD1 on 5 matching bases. Per germline, CDR1 MNHEY and CDR2 SMNVEV (reference sequence). Trimming stripped 0 bases from V and 0 bases from J, with 6 bases between. CDR3 length: 14 residues. The CDR3 nucleotides are TGTGCCAGCAGTTTATCAGGGGACTCCTACGAGCAGTACTTC. It is translated as CASSLSGDSYEQYF.

The V and J genes are TRBV2 and TRBJ2-1; TRBD2 matches at 7 bases. The CDR3 is 15 residues long. Germline CDR1 and CDR2: SNHLY and FYNNEI. Losses at the gene ends were 9 bases for V and 7 bases for J; bases not matched to a gene: 15. The CDR3 DNA reads TGTGCCAGGGGGGGGTTCGGGGGAAGAAGGAATGAGCAGTTCTTC. It codes for CARGGFGGRRNEQFF.

This chain links TRBV30 with TRBJ1-1; weak D call: TRBD1 (6 bases). Germline V gives CDR1 GTSNPN, CDR2 SVGIG (reference sequence). The CDR3 covers 14 residues. Trimming stripped 0 bases from V and 5 bases from J, with 13 bases between. This CDR3 reads CAWSVQGGITEAFF. The CDR3 bases are TGTGCCTGGAGTGTACAGGGAGGGATTACTGAAGCTTTCTTT.

V gene TRBV7-8 combines with J gene TRBJ2-5; maybe TRBD2 (7 bases). Looked up from germline, CDR1 is SGHVS and CDR2 is FQNEAQ. The CDR3 sequence is 18 residues long. V gave up 1 base and J gave up 5 bases, with 23 bases separating them. Here the CDR3 reads CASSLGLMGGGAEETQYF. CDR3 sequence (DNA): TGTGCCAGCAGCTTAGGGTTAATGGGCGGGGGCGCGGAGGAGACCCAGTACTTC.

This sequence joins TRBV29-1 and TRBJ1-4, with D perhaps matching TRBD1 (5 bases). The ends were cut back, 6 bases at V and 5 bases at J, with 10 bases in the middle. CDR3 length: 12 amino acids. The germline gives CDR1 SQVTM, CDR2 ANQGSEA. The CDR3 DNA reads as TGCAGCGTCGGGGGGTCAAATGAAAAACTGTTTTTT. Its protein is CSVGGSNEKLFF. Full variable domain (outside the CDR3, taken from reference TRBV29-1 and TRBJ1-4): SAVISQKPSRDICQRGTSLTIQCQVDSQVTMMFWYRQQPGQSLTLIATANQGSEATYESGFVIDKFPISRPNLTFSTLTVSNMSPEDSSIYLCSVGGSNEKLFFGSGTQLSVL.

The CDR3: CASSRVEQINNIQYF. For the CDR3, the DNA is TGTGCCAGCAGCCGCGTTGAGCAAATAAACAACATTCAGTACTTC. The genes are TRBV5-6 and TRBJ2-4; D not resolved. Trimming removed 4 bases from V and 7 bases from J, with 18 bases in between. CDR3 length: 15 residues. From germline, CDR1 is SGHDT and CDR2 YYEEEE.

V gene TRBV7-9 combines with J gene TRBJ1-2, with TRBD1 matching 8 bases. Per the germline V gene, CDR1 is SEHNR and CDR2 is FQNEAQ (reference sequence). The CDR3 is 14 amino acids. The ends lost 7 bases at V and 8 bases at J; junction bases unmatched: 12. CDR3 region: CASIPARTGQGYTF. The DNA for the CDR3 is TGTGCCAGCATCCCTGCAAGGACAGGGCAAGGCTACACCTTC.

This chain connects TRBV5-4 to TRBJ2-7; TRBD2 matches 10 bases. This CDR3 spans 16 amino acids. V was clipped by 4 bases and J by 0 bases; unmatched bases: 7. Germline V CDR1 and CDR2: SGHNT, YYREEE (reference sequence). The DNA of the CDR3 is TGTGCCAGCAGCGCCCGACTAGCGGGCCGCTCCTACGAGCAGTACTTC. It specifies CASSARLAGRSYEQYF. The full variable domain, rest sourced from reference TRBV5-4 and TRBJ2-7, is ETGVTQSPTHLIKTRGQQVTLRCSSQSGHNTVSWYQQALGQGPQFIFQYYREEENGRGNFPPRFSGLQFPNYSSELNVNALELDDSALYLCASSARLAGRSYEQYFGPGTRLTVT.

The V gene is TRBV2, the J gene TRBJ1-5, with 9 bases lining up with TRBD1. Germline V gene sequence: CDR1 SNHLY, CDR2 FYNNEI. Unmatched junction bases numbered 9, after V lost 6 bases and J lost 6 bases. The CDR3 has 15 amino acids. CDR3 region: CASSYGQGQGQPQHF. For the CDR3, the DNA is TGTGCCAGCAGCTACGGACAGGGACAGGGTCAGCCCCAGCATTTT. The complete variable domain, with remaining parts taken from reference TRBV2 and TRBJ1-5, reads EPEVTQTPSHQVTQMGQEVILRCVPISNHLYFYWYRQILGQKVEFLVSFYNNEISEKSEIFDDQFSVERPDGSNFTLKIRSTKLEDSAMYFCASSYGQGQGQPQHFGDGTRLSIL.

This clone was seen many times. The chain couples TRBV5-4 to TRBJ2-6; D not certain. Trimming took 2 bases from V and 2 from J, leaving 2 bases between them. This CDR3 spans 13 amino acids. CDR1 and CDR2 (germline): SGHNT, YYREEE (reference sequence). The CDR3 here is CASSFTGANVLTF. In DNA, the CDR3 is TGTGCCAGCAGCTTCACTGGGGCCAACGTCCTGACTTTC.

V gene TRBV11-1 combines with J gene TRBJ2-7; D is uncertain. V lost 1 base and J 0 bases, leaving 10 bases between the germline ends. This CDR3 has 15 amino acids. From germline, CDR1 is SGHAT and CDR2 FQDESV (reference sequence). The CDR3 sequence is CASSLGAQSSYEQYF. CDR3 nucleotides: TGTGCCAGCAGCTTAGGAGCACAGAGCTCCTACGAGCAGTACTTC. The complete variable domain, with remaining parts taken from reference TRBV11-1 and TRBJ2-7, reads EAEVAQSPRYKITEKSQAVAFWCDPISGHATLYWYRQILGQGPELLVQFQDESVVDDSQLPKDRFSAERLKGVDSTLKIQPAELGDSAMYLCASSLGAQSSYEQYFGPGTRLTVT.

CDR3 sequence reads: CASSGGGQETQYF. CDR3 bases: TGTGCCAGCAGTGGGGGGGGCCAAGAGACCCAGTACTTC. The chain links TRBV9 to TRBJ2-5; 7 positions match TRBD2. The germline gives CDR1 SGDLS, CDR2 YYNGEE. V gave up 5 bases and J gave up 1 base; unmatched junction bases: 2. The CDR3 runs 13 residues.

This clone was observed a few times. The chain links TRBV5-1 to TRBJ2-3; weak D call: TRBD1 (5 bases). There are 17 residues in the CDR3. Trimming left V 1 base short and J 2 bases short, with 17 bases between. Germline V CDR1 and CDR2: SGHRS, YFSETQ. Written as DNA, the CDR3 is TGCGCCAGCAGCTTGCCTCCGGGCAGGGTCTACACAGATACGCAGTATTTT. Protein: CASSLPPGRVYTDTQYF.

The sample holds a few counts of this clone. The chain employs TRBV28 and TRBJ1-2; TRBD1 matches 7 bases. The germline CDR1 and CDR2 sequences are MDHEN and SYDVKM. The V segment lost 8 bases and the J segment 11 bases; nucleotides outside the gene matches: 11. The CDR3 sequence is 12 residues long. CDR3: CASCPGQLYYTF. The CDR3, as DNA: TGTGCCAGCTGCCCGGGACAGCTTTATTACACCTTC.

This chain links TRBV25-1 with TRBJ1-4, with 8 bases matching TRBD1. V shed 2 bases, J shed 4 bases, and the junction held 9 bases outside the gene matches. Germline V lookup: CDR1 MGHDK, CDR2 SYGVNS. CDR3 length: 17 residues. CDR3 bases: TGTGCCAGCAGTGAACCCCGCCTGACAGGGGTTAATGAAAAACTGTTTTTT. Translated: CASSEPRLTGVNEKLFF.

CDR3 sequence reads: CASSRTGGRETQYF. CDR3 coding DNA: TGTGCCAGCTCACGGACAGGGGGCAGAGAGACCCAGTACTTC. The V and J genes are TRBV18 and TRBJ2-5; 11 positions match TRBD1. Looked up from germline, CDR1 is KGHSH and CDR2 is LQKENI. This CDR3 has 14 amino acids. Trimming removed 4 bases from V and 4 bases from J; junction bases left unmatched: 2. The full variable domain, with the rest looked up from reference TRBV18 and TRBJ2-5, is NAGVMQNPRHLVRRRGQEARLRCSPMKGHSHVYWYRQLPEEGLKFMVYLQKENIIDESGMPKERFSAEFPKEGPSILRIQQVVRGDSAAYFCASSRTGGRETQYFGPGTRLLVL.

This clone turned up a few times. The genes are TRBV4-3 and TRBJ2-3; 11 bases are shared with TRBD2. Trimming at V came to 5 bases and at J to 1 base, leaving 2 bases not matched to a gene. This CDR3 is 15 amino acids long. Germline values: CDR1 LGHNA, CDR2 YSLEER. CDR3 amino acids: CASSMGLAGTDTQYF. DNA for the CDR3: TGCGCCAGCAGCATGGGACTAGCGGGCACAGATACGCAGTATTTT.

This clone appeared once. The J gene is TRBJ2-5, the V gene TRBV5-1; D possibly corresponds to TRBD1 (5 bases). This CDR3 is 15 amino acids long. CDR1 and CDR2 from the germline V gene are SGHRS and YFSETQ. Trimming pared 4 bases from V and 4 bases from J, leaving 17 bases between. Here the CDR3 DNA reads TGCGCCAGCAGCACCCAACTGGGGCAGGGAGAGACCCAGTACTTC. Translating it yields CASSTQLGQGETQYF.

This clone was found a few times. This chain uses TRBV14 with TRBJ1-5, with 8 bases fitting TRBD1. Germline V CDR1 and CDR2: SGHDN, FVKESK. The length of the CDR3 is 16 residues. V lost 6 bases, J lost 2 bases, and 9 bases stayed unmatched. The CDR3 spells CASRREPRGRNQPQHF. The CDR3, as DNA: TGTGCCAGCAGGCGAGAACCCAGGGGGCGCAATCAGCCCCAGCATTTT.